The next 28 T cell receptor beta chains were all read from a single sample in a study of tumor-infiltrating lymphocytes in primary liver carcinoma. The authors made TCR beta cDNA from 400 to 600 ng total RNA with a constant-region primer. ARM-PCR, slightly modified, supplied the TCR beta libraries through three nested multiplex PCR rounds. In the first two PCR rounds, TRBV1-TRBV30 forward primers were paired with a C-beta reverse primer, and each round lasted about 10 cycles. TCRdb called the multiplex PCR reads again in MiXCR, with one record for every CDR3 protein. The sample has approximately 300,000 distinct CDR3 sequences, less than 75% seen once. Germline DNA was extracted too, while blood RNA derived from unsorted whole blood. The source material was peripheral blood. The receptors were gathered from a man aged 35 to 55 with primary liver carcinoma and hepatitis B virus infection.

As to this clonotype: This sequence may be a read error, since a much larger clone differs from it by one base. This chain links TRBV6-5 with TRBJ1-1, with D maybe TRBD1 (5 bases). There are 15 residues in the CDR3. The germline V gene has CDR1 MNHEY and CDR2 SVGAGI. The CDR3 is CASSYPTVANTKAFF. DNA for the CDR3: TGTGCCAGCAGTTATCCGACAGTGGCGAACACTAAAGCTTTCTTT.

This clonotype occurred many times. The chain couples TRBV6-1 to TRBJ2-7, with 11 bases that match TRBD2. Unmatched junction bases numbered 4, after V lost 7 bases and J lost 2 bases. This CDR3 spans 14 amino acids. Germline V gene data show CDR1 as MNHNS and CDR2 as SASEGT. The CDR3 sequence: CASNIAGGPYEQYF. CDR3 nucleotide sequence: TGTGCCAGCAACATAGCGGGAGGGCCCTACGAGCAGTACTTC.

On this clonotype itself: Since a much larger clone is just one base distant, this may be a read error. J is TRBJ2-7 and V is TRBV4-1; D assignment may be TRBD1 or TRBD2 (6 bases each). Germline CDR1 is MGHRA and CDR2 is YSYEKL. Trimming left V 4 bases short and J 5 bases short, with 18 bases between. This CDR3 is built from 15 residues. The CDR3 sequence: CASSLLGGQRNEQYF. CDR3 coding DNA: TGCGCCAGCAGCCTCCTGGGAGGACAGAGGAACGAGCAGTACTTC.

This clonotype appeared a single time. A read error may produce the germline difference seen at one junction end. The rearrangement links TRBV11-1 to TRBJ1-6; D possibly corresponds to TRBD1 (5 bases). The CDR3 has 13 amino acids. Looked up from germline, CDR1 is SGHAT and CDR2 is FQDESV (reference sequence). CDR3 protein: CANSRTLFSPLHF. Here the CDR3 DNA reads TGTGCCAACAGCCGGACACTGTTCTCACCCCTCCACTTT. The full variable domain, completed using reference TRBV11-1 and TRBJ1-6, is EAEVAQSPRYKITEKSQAVAFWCDPISGHATLYWYRQILGQGPELLVQFQDESVVDDSQLPKDRFSAERLKGVDSTLKIQPAELGDSAMYLCANSRTLFSPLHFGNGTRLTVT.

To note about this clonotype: A much more abundant neighbour one base away suggests this may be a read error. The chain recombines TRBV6-1 with TRBJ2-5; maybe TRBD2 (5 bases). CDR3 length: 14 amino acids. Germline CDR1 MNHNS, CDR2 SASEGT. Written as DNA, the CDR3 is TGTTCCAGCAGATCCGGGCCTGAGGGAGAGACCCAGTACTTC. Protein product: CSSRSGPEGETQYF.

On this clonotype: One end of the junction fails to match germline, which may point to a read error. The chain uses TRBV6-2 or TRBV6-3 and TRBJ1-6, with D uncertain. This CDR3 is built from 14 residues. CDR1 MNHEY and CDR2 SVGEGT come from the germline V gene. CDR3 residues: CASARDPYNSPLLF. Here the CDR3 DNA reads TGTGCCAGCGCCCGGGATCCCTATAATTCACCCCTCCTCTTT.

This clonotype was seen only once. A read error is possible here, since a much larger clone lies one base away. V and J are TRBV5-4 and TRBJ1-2; 9 positions match TRBD1. The CDR3 consists of 14 residues. From germline, CDR1 is SGHNT and CDR2 YYREEE (reference sequence). CDR3 loop: CATSRPGTGIGYTF. The CDR3 DNA is TGTGCCACCAGCCGTCCCGGGACAGGGATTGGCTACACCTTC.

As regards this clonotype: A much larger clone lies one base from this, so it may be a read error. J is TRBJ1-1 and V is TRBV6-1; no clear D. CDR1 MNHNS and CDR2 SASEGT come from the germline V gene. V lost 10 bases to trimming and J lost 5 bases, with 14 bases between them. The CDR3 extends over 12 amino acids. This CDR3 is CANRASATEAFF. CDR3 coding DNA: TGTGCCAACAGAGCATCAGCGACTGAAGCTTTCTTT.

This clonotype has a count of ten or more. The rearrangement links TRBV10-3 to TRBJ2-1; D uncertain. Germline CDR1 and CDR2: ENHRY and SYGVKD. V was shortened by 1 base and J by 3 bases, with 13 bases between the two germline ends. There are 16 residues in the CDR3. CDR3 DNA: TGTGCCATCAGTGAGTTAAGTGGGAATCGCTACAATGAGCAGTTCTTC. This translates into CAISELSGNRYNEQFF.

This clonotype was recorded only once. One base away lies a much larger clone, so this may be a sequencing read error. CDR3 sequence reads: CASSLNQGSIRASF. CDR3 nucleotides: TGTGCCAGCAGCCTCAATCAGGGGAGTATTAGAGCTTCCTTT. This sequence joins TRBV7-9 and TRBJ1-1, with D perhaps TRBD1 (6 bases). The length of the CDR3 is 14 residues. Per germline, CDR1 SEHNR and CDR2 FQNEAQ (reference sequence). Together with reference TRBV7-9 and TRBJ1-1, the CDR3 gives the full variable domain: DTGVSQNPRHKITKRGQNVTFRCDPISEHNRLYWYRQTLGQGPEFLTYFQNEAQLEKSRLLSDRFSAERPKGSFSTLEIQRTEQGDSAMYLCASSLNQGSIRASFGQGTRLTVV.

As concerns this clonotype: A read error may be the cause here, since a much bigger clone is one base away. The final CDR3 position lacks the conserved phenylalanine or tryptophan, pointing to a likely read error. The V and J genes are TRBV10-3 and TRBJ2-1; D gene unclear. Germline-derived CDR1 and CDR2 are ENHRY and SYGVKD. This CDR3 region has 14 residues. V was clipped by 5 bases and J by 0 bases, with 8 bases between them. The chain's CDR3 is CAISLISSYNEQFL. CDR3 coding DNA: TGTGCCATCAGTTTAATCAGCTCCTACAATGAGCAGTTCCTC.

This clonotype occurred a few times. It may be a read error: a sequence one base away is much more abundant. No conserved phenylalanine or tryptophan ends this CDR3, so it is likely a read error. CDR3 sequence: CASSQDWTIAREQYL. The CDR3 DNA follows: TGCGCCAGCAGCCAAGATTGGACAATAGCCCGCGAGCAGTACTTA. The chain carries TRBV4-1 and TRBJ2-7; tentative D call: TRBD1 (5 bases). The germline V gene encodes CDR1 MGHRA and CDR2 YSYEKL. The CDR3 is 15 residues long. Trimming removed 0 bases at V and 6 bases at J, with 15 bases between.

Turning to this clonotype: The germline gene is not matched at one end of the junction; a read error may be the cause. The rearrangement uses TRBV20-1 and TRBJ2-3; 10 nucleotides align to TRBD2. Germline V gene lookup returns CDR1 DFQATT and CDR2 SNEGSKA (reference sequence). The CDR3 covers 16 residues. CDR3 in DNA: TGCAGTGCTAGGGGAACTAGCGGGATTCAGTCAGATATGCAGTATTTT. Protein: CSARGTSGIQSDMQYF.

Ten or more counts support this clonotype. V gene TRBV6-1 combines with J gene TRBJ2-5; D might be TRBD1 or TRBD2, each matching 7 bases. The germline V gene has CDR1 MNHNS and CDR2 SASEGT. Trimming shortened V by 7 bases and J by 5 bases, and 17 bases separated the two germline ends. The CDR3 has 14 residues. For the CDR3, the DNA is TGTGCCAGCAATCGGGCAGGGGGGGGGGAGACCCAGTACTTC. Translating it yields CASNRAGGGETQYF.

This clonotype was recorded a few times. This chain joins TRBV5-4 and TRBJ2-3, with D unclear. CDR1 is SGHNT, CDR2 YYREEE, per germline (reference sequence). The V gene lost 4 bases and the J gene lost 2 bases, with 11 bases spanning the gap. The CDR3 spans 14 residues. Here the CDR3 DNA reads TGTGCCAGCAGCCCCGGCGCGGACACAGATACGCAGTATTTT. Residues: CASSPGADTDTQYF.

This clonotype was detected ten times or more. The chain recombines TRBV11-2 with TRBJ2-5, with no clear D. V lost 2 bases, J lost 5 bases, and 6 bases lay in between. Germline CDR1 is SGHAT and CDR2 is FQNNGV. CDR3 length equals 12 residues. CDR3 bases: TGTGCCAGCAGCTTAAGTCCGGAGACCCAGTACTTC. This sequence encodes CASSLSPETQYF.

Only one count was recorded for this clonotype. Being one base from a much bigger clone, this may be a read error. DNA of the CDR3: TGTGCCAGCAGCTTGTATGGCGGGACCTACAATGAGCCGTTCTTC. It codes for CASSLYGGTYNEPFF. The chain couples TRBV5-6 to TRBJ2-1; a possible D gene is TRBD2 (6 bases). The CDR3 is made up of 15 amino acids. Germline assignment: CDR1 SGHDT and CDR2 YYEEEE.

Turning to this clonotype: This may be a read error, as it is one base from a much larger clone. The J gene is TRBJ2-1, the V gene TRBV5-1; TRBD2 matches at 7 bases. The CDR3 length is 15 residues. Germline loops: CDR1 SGHRS, CDR2 YFSETQ. Unmatched junction bases numbered 0, after V lost 0 bases and J lost 0 bases. The CDR3 here is CASSLERGSYNEQFF. Here the CDR3 DNA reads TGCGCCAGCAGCTTGGAGCGGGGCTCCTACAATGAGCAGTTCTTC.

With regard to this clonotype: A read error may be the cause here, since a much bigger clone is one base away. The chain uses TRBV6-5 and TRBJ2-2; no reliable D call. This CDR3 is 13 amino acids long. Germline loops: CDR1 MNHEY, CDR2 SVGAGI. CDR3 region: CGSRPGNTGELFF. The DNA of the CDR3 is TGTGGCAGCAGGCCAGGGAACACCGGGGAGCTGTTTTTT.

This clonotype was counted only a few times. V and J are TRBV4-3 and TRBJ1-1; 8 positions match TRBD1. This CDR3 spans 15 amino acids. Per germline, CDR1 LGHNA and CDR2 YSLEER. The V gene end was trimmed by 0 bases and the J gene end by 4 bases; junction bases not matched to a gene: 4. The CDR3 loop reads CASSQDITGGTEAFF. The CDR3 nucleotides read TGCGCCAGCAGCCAAGATATCACAGGGGGCACTGAAGCTTTCTTT.

This rearrangement joins TRBV29-1 to TRBJ2-5; D may be TRBD2 (6 bases). In germline, CDR1 is SQVTM, CDR2 ANQGSEA. The CDR3 is 13 residues long. The ends were cut back, 8 bases at V and 4 bases at J, with 17 bases in the middle. CDR3 in DNA: TGCAGCTCATCAGTGGAGGGCCGAGAGACCCAGTACTTC. Its protein product is CSSSVEGRETQYF.

With regard to this clonotype: This may be a read error: a much more frequent sequence differs by one nucleotide. The CDR3 protein is CAISEVSSYNEQSF. CDR3 DNA sequence: TGTGCCATCAGTGAGGTTAGCTCCTACAATGAGCAGTCCTTC. The V and J genes are TRBV10-3 and TRBJ2-1; unclear D gene. From germline, CDR1 is ENHRY and CDR2 SYGVKD. The CDR3 extends over 14 amino acids.

This clonotype appeared a few times. This may be a read error, as it is one base from a much larger clone. The chain links TRBV12-3 or TRBV12-4 to TRBJ2-5; possible D gene TRBD1, 5 bases. The CDR3 runs to 13 residues. This CDR3 reads CASSYGQYEIQYF. The DNA for the CDR3 is TGTGCCAGCAGCTACGGACAATACGAGATCCAGTACTTC.

To note about this clonotype: An end of the junction does not agree with germline; a read error may underlie this. The chain is built from TRBV12-3 or TRBV12-4 and TRBJ2-2, with D tentatively TRBD1 (6 bases). The CDR3 contains 15 residues. The CDR3 sequence is CSSSTTGHHTGELFF. CDR3 sequence (DNA): TGTTCCAGCAGTACCACGGGACATCACACTGGGGAGCTGTTTTTT.

Comment on this clonotype: Given a much more abundant clone one base away, this may be a read error. The chain is built from TRBV12-3 or TRBV12-4 and TRBJ2-5, with 7 bases fitting TRBD1. This CDR3 contains 14 residues. V trimming: 6 bases; J trimming: 1 base; junction bases outside the gene matches: 5. The CDR3 sequence: CASSMGQRQETQYF. Here the CDR3 DNA reads TGTGCCAGCAGCATGGGACAGCGCCAAGAGACCCAGTACTTC.

This clonotype was picked up a small number of times. Given a much more abundant clone one base away, this may be a read error. The chain couples TRBV4-2 to TRBJ2-3; D might be TRBD2 (5 bases). Germline CDR1 is LGHNA and CDR2 is YNFKEQ. The CDR3 length is 15 residues. Trimming removed 4 bases from V and 0 bases from J, with 11 bases in between. CDR3 in amino acids: CASSLSLASTDTQYF. The CDR3 DNA is TGTGCCAGCAGCCTAAGTCTAGCTAGCACAGATACGCAGTATTTT.

As concerns this clonotype: An end of the junction does not agree with germline; a read error may underlie this. The chain employs TRBV11-2 and TRBJ2-7, with D possibly being TRBD1 or TRBD2 (5 bases each). CDR3 length equals 13 residues. CDR1 and CDR2 from the germline V gene are SGHAT and FQNNGV. In DNA form, the CDR3 reads TGTCCCAGCAACTACGGGGCCTCCTACGAGCAGTACTTC. Residues: CPSNYGASYEQYF. Based on the CDR3 plus reference TRBV11-2 and TRBJ2-7, the full variable domain is EAGVAQSPRYKIIEKRQSVAFWCNPISGHATLYWYQQILGQGPKLLIQFQNNGVVDDSQLPKDRFSAERLKGVDSTLKIQPAKLEDSAVYLCPSNYGASYEQYFGPGTRLTVT.

In this sample, this clonotype turned up once. A read error may explain this, as a much larger clone is one base away. The genes are TRBV4-1 and TRBJ2-2, with 7 nucleotides matching TRBD2. J was trimmed by 0 bases and V by 4 bases; bases with no gene match: 14. The CDR3 has 19 residues. Germline V lookup: CDR1 MGHRA, CDR2 YSYEKL. CDR3 in DNA: TGCGCCAGCAGCCCCTGGGGAGGGGCCGCGAGTTCGAACACCGGGGAGCTGTTTTTT. It codes for CASSPWGGAASSNTGELFF.